This passage covers 26 T cell receptor beta chains from one sample sequenced in a study of identical twins. Via MiXCR, TCRdb re-called the 5' RACE reads, giving one row per CDR3 protein. The repertoire has around 290,000 distinct CDR3 sequences, roughly 9.8% of them found once; the top ten carry roughly 7%. The same sample was also studied in work on yellow fever vaccine responses in identical twins.

Sequences were obtained from CD8+ T cells sorted from blood. The receptors here all came from a woman between 18 and 29 years old in good health.

The chain combines TRBV6-4 with TRBJ2-1, with 11 bases aligning to TRBD2. The V segment lost 0 bases and the J segment 1 base; nucleotides outside the gene matches: 8. Germline V gives CDR1 MRHNA, CDR2 SNTAGT. The CDR3 is 19 amino acids. The chain's CDR3 is CASSDSELAGVGSYNEQFF. CDR3 nucleotides: TGTGCCAGCAGTGACTCCGAACTAGCGGGAGTAGGGTCCTACAATGAGCAGTTCTTC.

This clonotype showed up many times. The genes are TRBV4-1 and TRBJ2-1; 9 bases map to TRBD1. CDR1 and CDR2 (germline): MGHRA, YSYEKL. Trimming cost V 1 base and J 6 bases; bases outside gene matches: 4. There are 15 residues in the CDR3. The CDR3 reads CASSQVTGGFNEQFF. The DNA of the CDR3 is TGCGCCAGCAGCCAAGTAACAGGGGGCTTCAATGAGCAGTTCTTC.

This clonotype was observed many times. The V and J genes are TRBV7-9 and TRBJ2-7, with 7 bases identical to TRBD2. J gave up 0 bases and V 5 bases, and 1 base lay outside the gene matches. This CDR3 contains 13 residues. CDR1 is SEHNR, CDR2 FQNEAQ, per germline (reference sequence). CDR3 residues: CASSPSGSYEQYF. For the CDR3, the DNA is TGTGCCAGCAGCCCTAGCGGCTCCTACGAGCAGTACTTC.

This clonotype has a handful of counts. The chain combines TRBV5-6 with TRBJ2-3; D gene ambiguous. V lost 0 bases to trimming and J lost 4 bases, with 9 bases between them. CDR3 length equals 14 residues. Germline CDR1 and CDR2: SGHDT and YYEEEE. The CDR3 DNA reads as TGTGCCAGCAGCTTGGGTGGTAGTCCAGATACGCAGTATTTT. Amino acids: CASSLGGSPDTQYF.

This clonotype showed up just a few times. The gene calls are TRBV28 and TRBJ1-1; D possibly corresponds to TRBD1 (5 bases). CDR1 MDHEN and CDR2 SYDVKM come from the germline V gene. Trimming stripped 5 bases from V and 0 bases from J, with 13 bases between. The length of the CDR3 is 15 residues. The CDR3 sequence: CASSPTGHMNTEAFF. The CDR3 DNA sequence: TGTGCCAGCAGTCCGACCGGACATATGAACACTGAAGCTTTCTTT.

This clonotype was counted between two and nine times. The CDR3 loop is CASSFFTSGRSETQYF. The CDR3, as DNA: TGTGCCAGCAGCTTTTTTACTAGCGGGAGATCGGAGACCCAGTACTTC. The V call is TRBV7-9, the J call TRBJ2-5; 11 bases align to TRBD2. The CDR3 has 16 residues. V shed 3 bases, J shed 5 bases, and the junction held 8 bases outside the gene matches. Germline V lookup: CDR1 SEHNR, CDR2 FQNEAQ (reference sequence).

DNA of the CDR3: TGTGCCAGCAGCTTGATAACAGGCGACCCGAACACCGGGGAGCTGTTTTTT. Translation gives CASSLITGDPNTGELFF. The chain couples TRBV5-8 to TRBJ2-2, with a tentative D call TRBD1 (5 bases). The CDR3 is 17 amino acids. The germline gives CDR1 SGHTS, CDR2 YDEGEE. The V end lost 1 base, the J end lost 0 bases, and 13 bases lay between the germline ends.

CDR3 bases: TGTGCCAGCTCACCACCGGGGCAGGGAGAGGATGGCTACACCTTC. Protein sequence: CASSPPGQGEDGYTF. The chain uses TRBV18 and TRBJ1-2; possible D gene TRBD1, 5 bases. CDR3 size: 15 residues. The germline gives CDR1 KGHSH, CDR2 LQKENI. The V and J ends lost 0 bases and 6 bases respectively, with 14 bases between them.

This clonotype showed up just a few times. The chain has TRBV28 and TRBJ1-2; 7 positions match TRBD1. The germline V gene has CDR1 MDHEN and CDR2 SYDVKM. The CDR3 contains 13 residues. V trimming: 6 bases; J trimming: 8 bases; junction bases outside the gene matches: 9. The CDR3 nucleotides read TGTGCCAGCAGCCGGGACAGTGGCGGCGGCTACACCTTC. Translating it yields CASSRDSGGGYTF.

In this sample, this clonotype turned up many times. The chain carries TRBV6-2 or TRBV6-3 and TRBJ2-2; the D call may be TRBD1 or TRBD2 (6 bases each). The CDR3 spans 17 residues. Trimming took 2 bases from V and 3 from J, leaving 16 bases between them. CDR1 MNHEY and CDR2 SVGEGT come from the germline V gene. The CDR3 coding sequence is TGTGCCAGCAGTTACGACCAGTCGAGGGGGGACACCGGGGAGCTGTTTTTT. Translated: CASSYDQSRGDTGELFF.

The chain is built from TRBV20-1 and TRBJ1-2; TRBD1 agrees at 8 bases. CDR3 size: 15 residues. Per the germline V gene, CDR1 is DFQATT and CDR2 is SNEGSKA (reference sequence). The ends lost 1 base at V and 3 bases at J; junction bases unmatched: 7. The CDR3 region has the DNA TGCAGTGCTAGAGGCCCGGACAGGGAAGACTATGGCTACACCTTC. Protein product: CSARGPDREDYGYTF.

This clonotype was observed many times. The V gene is TRBV5-1, the J gene TRBJ2-5, with a tentative D call TRBD2 (5 bases). Trimming removed 2 bases from V and 1 base from J, with 12 bases in between. This CDR3 is built from 15 residues. CDR1 and CDR2 (germline): SGHRS, YFSETQ. CDR3 DNA sequence: TGCGCCAGCAGCTTAACCAGCGGACTCCAAGAGACCCAGTACTTC. It specifies CASSLTSGLQETQYF. Variable domain in full (rest from reference TRBV5-1 and TRBJ2-5): KAGVTQTPRYLIKTRGQQVTLSCSPISGHRSVSWYQQTPGQGLQFLFEYFSETQRNKGNFPGRFSGRQFSNSRSEMNVSTLELGDSALYLCASSLTSGLQETQYFGPGTRLLVL.

For this clonotype: A junction boundary mismatches the germline segment, possibly from a read error. This chain links TRBV6-2 or TRBV6-3 with TRBJ2-7; the D gene could be TRBD1 or TRBD2 (5 bases each). The CDR3 runs to 18 residues. Germline V gene data show CDR1 as MNHEY and CDR2 as SVGEGT. DNA of the CDR3: TGTGCCAGCAGTTACCTTAGAACGGGGCCGATCCTATACTACGAGCTGTACTTC. This sequence encodes CASSYLRTGPILYYELYF.

This clonotype was found a few times. The rearrangement links TRBV5-1 to TRBJ1-2; D is uncertain. V dropped 0 bases and J dropped 5 bases, with 11 bases sitting between them. The CDR3 extends over 14 amino acids. The germline gives CDR1 SGHRS, CDR2 YFSETQ. CDR3 in amino acids: CASSLEAVGYGYTF. DNA for the CDR3: TGCGCCAGCAGCTTGGAGGCAGTAGGGTATGGCTACACCTTC.

The chain employs TRBV6-2 or TRBV6-3 and TRBJ2-5; 7 bases agree with TRBD2. CDR1 is MNHEY and CDR2 is SVGEGT in the germline V gene. The CDR3 is 14 amino acids. J was trimmed by 0 bases and V by 9 bases; bases with no gene match: 7. CDR3 DNA: TGTGCCAGTTGCGGGGAGGGATACCAAGAGACCCAGTACTTC. Its translation: CASCGEGYQETQYF.

The J gene is TRBJ2-1, the V gene TRBV20-1; D gene unclear. The V gene's germline CDR1 is DFQATT and CDR2 SNEGSKA (reference sequence). Trimming removed 1 base at V and 14 bases at J, with 24 bases between. The CDR3 loop spans 15 amino acids. CDR3 amino acids: CSARAQLGPRLLEFF. The DNA of the CDR3 is TGCAGTGCTAGAGCGCAACTGGGCCCAAGACTCTTAGAGTTCTTC.

This clonotype was observed many times. J is TRBJ1-1 and V is TRBV25-1; 7 bases are a match to TRBD1. The CDR3 extends over 14 amino acids. Germline CDR1 is MGHDK and CDR2 is SYGVNS. V shed 8 bases and J 4 bases; nucleotides not matched to a gene: 10. The CDR3 sequence: CASGRTGGITEAFF. In nucleotides, the CDR3 is TGTGCCAGCGGACGGACAGGAGGGATCACTGAAGCTTTCTTT.

This clonotype turned up a few times. The chain employs TRBV27 and TRBJ2-7; D may be TRBD1 (6 bases). The germline V gene encodes CDR1 MNHEY and CDR2 SMNVEV (reference sequence). Trimming cost V 1 base and J 1 base, with 11 bases left between them. The CDR3 runs 15 residues. The CDR3 loop is CASSLFPGVSYEQYF. The CDR3 DNA reads as TGTGCCAGCAGTTTATTTCCAGGGGTGTCCTACGAGCAGTACTTC.

In its sample, this clonotype was seen a few times. The chain links TRBV5-6 to TRBJ2-2; D is possibly TRBD1 or TRBD2 (6 bases each). This CDR3 region has 18 residues. V shed 3 bases and J shed 2 bases, with 20 bases lying between them. The germline CDR1 and CDR2 sequences are SGHDT and YYEEEE. CDR3 region: CASSWELLGGGNTGELFF. CDR3 coding DNA: TGTGCCAGCAGCTGGGAACTCCTTGGAGGGGGTAACACCGGGGAGCTGTTTTTT.

A few counts support this clonotype. The chain has TRBV3-1 and TRBJ1-4; tentatively, D is TRBD1 (5 bases). The germline gives CDR1 LGHDT, CDR2 YNNKEL (reference sequence). Trimming took off 4 bases at V and 4 bases at J, with 22 bases between the two ends. The CDR3 consists of 18 residues. CDR3 amino acids: CASSPPLRALTDNEKLFF. The CDR3 nucleotides read TGTGCCAGCAGCCCCCCACTCAGGGCCCTCACAGATAATGAAAAACTGTTTTTT.

This clonotype was detected ten times or more. The chain uses TRBV9 and TRBJ2-7, with TRBD1 matching 10 bases. Germline loops: CDR1 SGDLS, CDR2 YYNGEE. This CDR3 has 15 residues. With 3 bases clipped from V and 3 bases from J, the junction kept 6 bases outside the gene matches. Written as DNA, the CDR3 is TGTGCCAGCAGCGAAAGGGACAGGGGTGGCTACGAGCAGTACTTC. This translates into CASSERDRGGYEQYF.

The genes are TRBV20-1 and TRBJ2-2; 9 nucleotides align to TRBD2. Germline V lookup: CDR1 DFQATT, CDR2 SNEGSKA (reference sequence). V lost 0 bases and J lost 6; bases outside the gene matches: 14. The CDR3 is made up of 18 amino acids. CDR3 nucleotides: TGCAGTGCTAGAGATCGGGGGGCGCGGCGGGGGGGCCCCGGGGAGCTGTTTTTT. Its protein is CSARDRGARRGGPGELFF.

CDR3 region: CASSDLKREGTDTQYF. CDR3 coding DNA: TGTGCCAGCAGTGATTTGAAGCGGGAGGGGACAGATACGCAGTATTTT. The chain joins TRBV25-1 to TRBJ2-3, with TRBD2 matching over 10 bases. The V gene's germline CDR1 is MGHDK and CDR2 SYGVNS. V was pared by 3 bases and J by 3 bases, with 6 bases of the junction left unmatched. This CDR3 contains 16 residues.

This clonotype was counted between two and nine times. The V gene is TRBV27, the J gene TRBJ2-1; no reliable D call. With 6 bases removed from V and 0 bases from J, the gap between germline ends came to 6 bases. The CDR3 consists of 13 residues. Germline CDR1 and CDR2: MNHEY and SMNVEV (reference sequence). The chain's CDR3 is CASRQNSYNEQFF. The CDR3, as DNA: TGTGCCAGCAGGCAGAACTCCTACAATGAGCAGTTCTTC.

This clonotype was seen repeatedly, ten times or more. The chain recombines TRBV2 with TRBJ2-5, with a weak D call TRBD2 (5 bases). Trimming removed 9 bases from V and 2 bases from J, with 13 bases in between. CDR3 length equals 13 residues. Per the germline V gene, CDR1 is SNHLY and CDR2 is FYNNEI. CDR3 amino acids: CASNPSGQETQYF. Here the CDR3 DNA reads TGTGCCAGTAACCCCAGCGGACAAGAGACCCAGTACTTC.

The chain joins TRBV27 to TRBJ2-7; 8 bases are a match to TRBD1. The germline CDR1 and CDR2 sequences are MNHEY and SMNVEV (reference sequence). V lost 5 bases to trimming and J lost 3 bases; unmatched junction nucleotides: 6. The CDR3 loop spans 14 amino acids. The DNA for the CDR3 is TGTGCCAGCAGTCAGAGGGGACAGGACTACGAGCAGTACTTC. Translating it yields CASSQRGQDYEQYF.